The 27 T cell receptor beta chains below were found in one sample sequenced in a study of PD-L1 blockade in urothelial cancer. Time point meaning: pretreatment peripheral blood. Data came from immunoSEQ multiplex PCR; TCRdb stores just in-frame clones and leaves some out. The sample contains tens of thousands of clones, about 82% of which appear only once. The starting material was PBMCs, obtained around atezolizumab (anti-PD-L1) treatment. The receptors stem from a man aged 35-49 years with urothelial cancer.

This clone was observed a handful of times. This sequence joins TRBV5-1 and TRBJ2-7; D gene uncertain. The CDR3 sequence is 14 residues long. Trimming shortened V by 0 bases and J by 2 bases, and 9 bases separated the two germline ends. Germline V gene lookup returns CDR1 SGHRS and CDR2 YFSETQ. The CDR3 DNA sequence: TGCGCCAGCAGCTTGGTGGTAGCCCCCTACGAGCAGTACTTC. It codes for CASSLVVAPYEQYF.

This clone was observed a few times. The genes are TRBV11-3 and TRBJ2-1; weak D call: TRBD2 (6 bases). The CDR3 totals 16 residues. Trimming stripped 0 bases from V and 1 base from J, with 10 bases between. From germline, CDR1 is SGHNT and CDR2 YENEEA. The CDR3 region has the DNA TGTGCCAGCAGCTTAGACCGGGAGCCATCCTACAATGAGCAGTTCTTC. The encoded protein is CASSLDREPSYNEQFF.

For the CDR3, the DNA is TGTGCCAGCAGTTTTTCCCCGACACGATTGACAGGGAACGGGTCCTACGAGCAGTACTTC. Translating gives CASSFSPTRLTGNGSYEQYF. V gene TRBV27 combines with J gene TRBJ2-7, with TRBD1 matching over 7 bases. V shed 3 bases and J 1 base; nucleotides not matched to a gene: 21. From germline, CDR1 is MNHEY and CDR2 SMNVEV (reference sequence). The CDR3 covers 20 residues.

This chain connects TRBV28 to TRBJ1-5; D remains ambiguous. Germline-derived CDR1 and CDR2 are MDHEN and SYDVKM. CDR3 length equals 14 residues. Trimming shortened V by 6 bases and J by 3 bases, and 12 bases separated the two germline ends. The CDR3 DNA sequence: TGTGCCAGCAGACCGGCGGTCCCCAATCAGCCCCAGCATTTT. It is translated as CASRPAVPNQPQHF. Full variable domain (missing parts from reference TRBV28 and TRBJ1-5): DVKVTQSSRYLVKRTGEKVFLECVQDMDHENMFWYRQDPGLGLRLIYFSYDVKMKEKGDIPEGYSVSREKKERFSLILESASTNQTSMYLCASRPAVPNQPQHFGDGTRLSIL.

The chain links TRBV11-2 to TRBJ2-7, with TRBD2 identical over 9 bases. Germline V gene data show CDR1 as SGHAT and CDR2 as FQNNGV. V was pared by 7 bases and J by 2 bases, with 3 bases of the junction left unmatched. The CDR3 totals 13 residues. The CDR3 region has the DNA TGTGCCAGCACAGCGGGAGGAGCCTACGAGCAGTACTTC. Translation: CASTAGGAYEQYF.

This chain connects TRBV27 to TRBJ2-1; the match to TRBD2 covers 8 bases. Germline loops: CDR1 MNHEY, CDR2 SMNVEV (reference sequence). The CDR3 has 16 amino acids. Trimming at V came to 2 bases and at J to 4 bases, leaving 7 bases not matched to a gene. CDR3 loop: CASSLAGTRPYNEQFF. CDR3 nucleotides: TGTGCCAGCAGTTTAGCCGGGACTAGACCGTACAATGAGCAGTTCTTC.

CDR3 in amino acids: CASSLGTAGGVRGETQYF. In nucleotides, the CDR3 is TGTGCCAGCAGCTTAGGAACGGCGGGAGGGGTTAGGGGAGAGACCCAGTACTTC. This chain uses TRBV11-2 with TRBJ2-5, with 9 bases identical to TRBD2. Losses at the gene ends were 1 base for V and 4 bases for J; bases not matched to a gene: 13. The CDR3 covers 18 residues. CDR1 is SGHAT and CDR2 is FQNNGV in the germline V gene.

Only one count was recorded for this clone. This chain links TRBV4-2 with TRBJ1-1, with TRBD1 matching 7 bases. This CDR3 has 14 amino acids. Germline V gene lookup returns CDR1 LGHNA and CDR2 YNFKEQ. Trimming cost V 1 base and J 8 bases; bases outside gene matches: 7. In DNA form, the CDR3 reads TGTGCCAGCAGCCAAGGAGGGGGCAAGGAAGAAGCTTTCTTT. Protein sequence: CASSQGGGKEEAFF.

The CDR3 sequence: CASSPAAGRGDTQYF. As DNA, the CDR3 is TGCGCCAGCTCCCCCGCAGCTGGTAGAGGAGATACGCAGTATTTT. V usage is TRBV4-1 and J usage is TRBJ2-3; D remains unclear. Trimming left V 8 bases short and J 5 bases short, with 20 bases between. The CDR3 contains 15 residues. CDR1 is MGHRA, CDR2 YSYEKL, per germline.

This rearrangement joins TRBV5-8 to TRBJ1-1; D gene uncertain. The V end was cut by 4 bases, the J end by 0 bases, with 7 bases between. Per the germline V gene, CDR1 is SGHTS and CDR2 is YDEGEE. CDR3 length: 13 amino acids. In nucleotides, the CDR3 is TGTGCCAGCAGCCTCCGCGTGAACACTGAAGCTTTCTTT. Encoded protein: CASSLRVNTEAFF.

The CDR3 region has the DNA TGTGCCAGCAGCGCCCGACAGGGAAGTACAGATACGCAGTATTTT. This gives the protein CASSARQGSTDTQYF. The chain carries TRBV9 and TRBJ2-3; 7 bases match TRBD1. Trimming at V came to 3 bases and at J to 3 bases, leaving 7 bases not matched to a gene. Per the germline V gene, CDR1 is SGDLS and CDR2 is YYNGEE. The CDR3 has 15 residues.

V is TRBV5-6 and J is TRBJ1-2; D not certain. Germline V gives CDR1 SGHDT, CDR2 YYEEEE. Trimming cost V 2 bases and J 6 bases, with 14 bases left between them. This CDR3 region has 14 residues. The CDR3 region has the DNA TGTGCCAGCAGCTTCCCTGACAAAGTCGATGGCTACACCTTC. Translation: CASSFPDKVDGYTF.

The chain is built from TRBV18 and TRBJ2-7, with a tentative D call TRBD1 (6 bases). V was clipped by 6 bases and J by 2 bases, with 14 bases between them. This CDR3 contains 14 residues. The V gene's germline CDR1 is KGHSH and CDR2 LQKENI. The CDR3 is CASSRPGQTYEQYF. The CDR3 region has the DNA TGTGCCAGCTCGCGCCCGGGACAAACCTACGAGCAGTACTTC.

This chain joins TRBV15 and TRBJ1-2; weak D call: TRBD1 (5 bases). Per the germline V gene, CDR1 is LNHNV and CDR2 is YYDKDF (reference sequence). This CDR3 is built from 13 residues. Trimming cost V 0 bases and J 7 bases, with 9 bases left between them. DNA of the CDR3: TGTGCCACCAGCAGAGATGGCCAGGGTGGCTACACCTTC. Translation gives CATSRDGQGGYTF.

The rearrangement uses TRBV27 and TRBJ1-5; 9 nucleotides align to TRBD1. Germline lookup yields CDR1 MNHEY and CDR2 SMNVEV (reference sequence). The J segment lost 4 bases and the V segment lost 5 bases, leaving 3 bases of the junction unmatched. The CDR3 runs to 14 residues. DNA of the CDR3: TGTGCCAGCAGTCCCGGACAGGGGAATCAGCCCCAGCATTTT. This codes for CASSPGQGNQPQHF.

The chain carries TRBV7-3 and TRBJ2-7, with TRBD2 as a possible D gene (5 bases). V lost 2 bases and J lost 2, with 13 bases in between. The CDR3 contains 15 residues. Germline lookup yields CDR1 SGHTA and CDR2 FQGTGA. The CDR3 region has the DNA TGTGCCAGCAGCTTAGAATCGGGGAATCCCTACGAGCAGTACTTC. Its translation is CASSLESGNPYEQYF.

This clone has more than one count but fewer than ten. The chain uses TRBV10-3 and TRBJ2-3; the match to TRBD2 covers 7 bases. CDR3 length equals 14 residues. Germline V CDR1 and CDR2: ENHRY, SYGVKD. V trimming: 6 bases; J trimming: 2 bases; junction bases outside the gene matches: 5. CDR3 residues: CAIRLTSTTDTQYF. The CDR3 DNA reads TGTGCCATCAGATTGACTAGCACCACAGATACGCAGTATTTT.

The rearrangement links TRBV6-1 to TRBJ2-1; 11 bases agree with TRBD2. Germline CDR1 is MNHNS and CDR2 is SASEGT. This CDR3 comprises 15 residues. V trimming: 6 bases; J trimming: 10 bases; junction bases outside the gene matches: 11. The CDR3 loop reads CASSDPGLAVTEQFF. CDR3 DNA: TGTGCCAGCAGCGACCCGGGACTAGCGGTTACGGAGCAGTTCTTC.

As DNA, the CDR3 is TGTGCCAGCAGCTTGAAACAGGGTGACGAGCAGTACTTC. Amino acids: CASSLKQGDEQYF. J is TRBJ2-7 and V is TRBV5-4, with D possibly being TRBD1 (6 bases). V lost 1 base and J lost 5, with 10 bases in between. The CDR3 length is 13 residues. Germline-derived CDR1 and CDR2 are SGHNT and YYREEE (reference sequence).

V is TRBV28 and J is TRBJ2-1, with TRBD2 matching over 7 bases. Germline assignment: CDR1 MDHEN and CDR2 SYDVKM. This CDR3 region has 14 residues. After removal of 3 bases from V and 5 bases from J, the junction contained 4 bases not matched to a gene. In DNA, the CDR3 is TGTGCCAGCAGTTTTAGGGAGGGAAACAATGAGCAGTTCTTC. As protein: CASSFREGNNEQFF.

The chain uses TRBV4-3 and TRBJ2-1, with D uncertain. Germline CDR1 LGHNA, CDR2 YSLEER. The CDR3 extends over 16 amino acids. Trimming cost V 0 bases and J 0 bases, with 9 bases left between them. The CDR3 sequence: CASSQDSSSSYNEQFF. The CDR3 DNA sequence: TGCGCCAGCAGCCAAGACTCCTCCAGCTCCTACAATGAGCAGTTCTTC.

This chain connects TRBV6-6 to TRBJ1-1; D is perhaps TRBD1 (5 bases). Germline values: CDR1 MNHNY, CDR2 SVGAGI (reference sequence). V was pared by 2 bases and J by 3 bases, with 10 bases between. The CDR3 has 14 amino acids. CDR3 DNA sequence: TGTGCCAGCAGTTACAGAAGACAGTACACTGAAGCTTTCTTT. Encoded protein: CASSYRRQYTEAFF.

The chain couples TRBV29-1 to TRBJ1-1, with 7 bases lining up with TRBD1. This CDR3 spans 10 amino acids. In germline, CDR1 is SQVTM, CDR2 ANQGSEA. The V gene end was trimmed by 6 bases and the J gene end by 9 bases; junction bases not matched to a gene: 4. The CDR3 sequence is CSVKDRKAFF. As DNA, the CDR3 is TGCAGCGTCAAGGACAGGAAAGCTTTCTTT.

The chain combines TRBV27 with TRBJ1-5, with unresolved D. CDR1 and CDR2 (germline): MNHEY, SMNVEV (reference sequence). Trimming took off 6 bases at V and 0 bases at J, with 9 bases between the two ends. The CDR3 totals 14 residues. CDR3 loop: CASRSLYSNQPQHF. As DNA, the CDR3 is TGTGCCAGCAGATCACTTTATAGCAATCAGCCCCAGCATTTT.

This chain uses TRBV19 with TRBJ2-5; 7 nucleotides agree with TRBD1. The CDR3 is made up of 15 amino acids. V shed 3 bases and J 4 bases; nucleotides not matched to a gene: 8. Germline V gives CDR1 LNHDA, CDR2 SQIVND (reference sequence). The chain's CDR3 is CASSMSQGPAETQYF. CDR3 nucleotide sequence: TGTGCCAGTAGTATGTCACAGGGGCCGGCAGAGACCCAGTACTTC.

This chain joins TRBV7-2 and TRBJ1-5; a possible D gene is TRBD1 (6 bases). V lost 5 bases and J lost 4, with 15 bases in between. The CDR3 extends over 15 amino acids. The germline gives CDR1 SGHTA, CDR2 FQGNSA. The CDR3 protein is CASSLDSLRNQPQHF. The CDR3 DNA reads TGTGCCAGCAGCCTGGACAGCTTACGAAATCAGCCCCAGCATTTT.

This clone was recorded once. The chain carries TRBV28 and TRBJ1-5, with D uncertain. Looked up from germline, CDR1 is MDHEN and CDR2 is SYDVKM. The V gene lost 4 bases and the J gene lost 7 bases, with 5 bases spanning the gap. The CDR3 sequence is 11 residues long. In DNA, the CDR3 is TGTGCCAGCAGTTCCAGGCAGCCCCAGCATTTT. This encodes CASSSRQPQHF. The full variable domain, rest sourced from reference TRBV28 and TRBJ1-5, is DVKVTQSSRYLVKRTGEKVFLECVQDMDHENMFWYRQDPGLGLRLIYFSYDVKMKEKGDIPEGYSVSREKKERFSLILESASTNQTSMYLCASSSRQPQHFGDGTRLSIL.